Each of the 32 T cell receptor beta chains below was sequenced from the same sample in a study of blood T cell repertoires in COVID-19. Here immunoSEQ multiplex PCR was the method, and the copy in TCRdb shows in-frame clones only, minus some. The top ten hold roughly 0.87% of the sample, which has 450,000 or so clones, about 90% seen once. Material for sequencing was peripheral blood. These receptors were taken from a man between 18 and 35 years old with COVID-19, enrolled during active disease.

The chain recombines TRBV25-1 with TRBJ1-5; 10 bases are shared with TRBD1. The ends lost 3 bases at V and 3 bases at J; junction bases unmatched: 5. This CDR3 region has 16 residues. Germline CDR1 reads MGHDK; CDR2 reads SYGVNS. Here the CDR3 DNA reads TGTGCCAGCAGTGATAGGGGACAGGGGTTCAATCAGCCCCAGCATTTT. The encoded protein is CASSDRGQGFNQPQHF.

This chain uses TRBV30 with TRBJ2-1; TRBD2 matches at 12 bases. Germline V gene data show CDR1 as GTSNPN and CDR2 as SVGIG (reference sequence). The junction had 5 bases not matched to a gene; V was cut back by 0 bases and J by 8 bases. The CDR3 has 15 residues. The CDR3 loop reads CAWSVGSSGRDEQFF. As DNA, the CDR3 is TGTGCCTGGAGTGTAGGCTCTAGCGGGAGGGATGAGCAGTTCTTC.

The rearrangement joins TRBV3-1 (or the pseudogene TRBV3-2) to TRBJ2-1; TRBD2 matches 10 bases. The CDR3 spans 14 residues. V gave up 7 bases and J gave up 8 bases; unmatched junction bases: 8. In germline, CDR1 is LGHDT, CDR2 YNNKEL (reference sequence). This CDR3 reads CASKSGGAGDEQFF. The CDR3 DNA sequence: TGTGCCAGCAAGAGCGGGGGGGCCGGGGATGAGCAGTTCTTC.

The rearrangement joins TRBV5-6 to TRBJ1-2; no reliable D call. The CDR3 covers 13 residues. V was cut by 0 bases and J by 4 bases, with 7 bases left in between. Germline loops: CDR1 SGHDT, CDR2 YYEEEE. CDR3 in DNA: TGTGCCAGCAGCTTGGATTCAGTCTATGGCTACACCTTC. Its protein is CASSLDSVYGYTF.

This rearrangement joins TRBV7-6 to TRBJ2-7; a possible D gene is TRBD1 (6 bases). This CDR3 comprises 16 residues. Germline CDR1 reads SGHVS; CDR2 reads FNYEAQ. V lost 5 bases and J lost 3, with 20 bases in between. CDR3 DNA sequence: TGTGCCAGCAGCCCCCTCGCGGACAGCAAAGACTACGAGCAGTACTTC. It translates to CASSPLADSKDYEQYF.

The count of this clone is one. The rearrangement uses TRBV19 and TRBJ1-2, with 9 nucleotides matching TRBD1. The ends lost 4 bases at V and 8 bases at J; junction bases unmatched: 14. The CDR3 length is 16 residues. Germline V CDR1 and CDR2: LNHDA, SQIVND (reference sequence). Written as DNA, the CDR3 is TGTGCCAGTAGTAAATCCGGGACAGGGTGGGTAGAGGGCTACACCTTC. It yields the protein CASSKSGTGWVEGYTF.

The rearrangement links TRBV19 to TRBJ2-3; D is possibly TRBD2 (5 bases). The V and J ends lost 3 bases and 2 bases respectively, with 12 bases between them. There are 15 residues in the CDR3. Germline-derived CDR1 and CDR2 are LNHDA and SQIVND (reference sequence). The CDR3 spells CASSMGEPHTDTQYF. The CDR3 region has the DNA TGTGCCAGTAGTATGGGAGAGCCTCACACAGATACGCAGTATTTT.

This chain connects TRBV3-1 (or the pseudogene TRBV3-2) to TRBJ2-2; D might be TRBD2 (6 bases). V lost 4 bases to trimming and J lost 3 bases, with 15 bases between them. Per the germline V gene, CDR1 is LGHDT and CDR2 is YNNKEL (reference sequence). The CDR3 length is 16 residues. The CDR3 loop reads CASSPQAGSDTGELFF. The CDR3 DNA is TGTGCCAGCAGCCCTCAGGCCGGGAGCGACACCGGGGAGCTGTTTTTT.

The chain links TRBV19 to TRBJ1-5; TRBD1 is a possible D gene (5 bases). V gave up 8 bases and J gave up 5 bases, with 22 bases separating them. The CDR3 is 16 amino acids. CDR1 LNHDA and CDR2 SQIVND come from the germline V gene (reference sequence). DNA for the CDR3: TGTGCCAGTCATTCGCAGGCGGCGGGGGGGTATCAGCCCCAGCATTTT. Residues: CASHSQAAGGYQPQHF.

The genes are TRBV15 and TRBJ2-5; D unclear. Looked up from germline, CDR1 is LNHNV and CDR2 is YYDKDF (reference sequence). V lost 0 bases and J 2 bases, leaving 4 bases between the germline ends. The CDR3 runs 13 residues. For the CDR3, the DNA is TGTGCCACCAGCAGAGAACTACAAGAGACCCAGTACTTC. Translation: CATSRELQETQYF.

This clone was counted a few times. The chain joins TRBV6-5 to TRBJ1-6; TRBD1 is a possible D gene (6 bases). CDR3 length: 15 amino acids. Deletions cut 2 bases from V and 6 bases from J, with 11 bases between. The V gene's germline CDR1 is MNHEY and CDR2 SVGAGI. In nucleotides, the CDR3 is TGTGCCAGCAGTTACGGGGACACGACTAATTCACCCCTCCACTTT. This translates into CASSYGDTTNSPLHF.

The chain has TRBV11-2 and TRBJ2-7, with a tentative D call TRBD2 (6 bases). Germline lookup yields CDR1 SGHAT and CDR2 FQNNGV. V gave up 7 bases and J gave up 3 bases, with 16 bases separating them. This CDR3 is 14 amino acids long. The CDR3 DNA is TGTGCCAGCAAATGGGGGGACGGACTCTACGAGCAGTACTTC. As protein: CASKWGDGLYEQYF.

The chain has TRBV18 and TRBJ2-7; 9 positions match TRBD1. The CDR3 loop spans 14 amino acids. The V gene's germline CDR1 is KGHSH and CDR2 LQKENI. Unmatched junction bases numbered 5, after V lost 4 bases and J lost 4 bases. CDR3 loop: CASSQSGTGYEQYF. The DNA of the CDR3 is TGTGCCAGCTCACAATCCGGGACAGGGTACGAGCAGTACTTC.

The CDR3 DNA reads as TGTGCCAGCAGCCAAGAGTCGGGACTAGGTTCCTACGAGCAGTACTTC. Its translation: CASSQESGLGSYEQYF. V and J are TRBV4-2 and TRBJ2-7; 8 nucleotides match TRBD2. After removal of 0 bases from V and 1 base from J, the junction contained 5 bases not matched to a gene. Germline CDR1 and CDR2: LGHNA and YNFKEQ. The CDR3 consists of 16 residues.

CDR3 DNA: TGTGCCATCAGTGAGAGAACAGGGGTGGAGGACAATGAGCAGTTCTTC. Translated: CAISERTGVEDNEQFF. The chain couples TRBV10-3 to TRBJ2-1; 7 nucleotides line up with TRBD1. The CDR3 is 16 amino acids. CDR1 and CDR2 from the germline V gene are ENHRY and SYGVKD. Trimming at V came to 2 bases and at J to 5 bases, leaving 9 bases not matched to a gene.

The chain is built from TRBV2 and TRBJ2-4, with 7 bases aligning to TRBD1. The length of the CDR3 is 12 residues. Germline loops: CDR1 SNHLY, CDR2 FYNNEI. V lost 8 bases to trimming and J lost 7 bases; unmatched junction nucleotides: 5. CDR3 DNA sequence: TGTGCCAGCTCCGGACAGGTCAACATTCAGTACTTC. Its protein is CASSGQVNIQYF.

For this clone: Because the CDR3's place on the DNA is in doubt, the DNA is left out and the CDR3 is given as listed by TCRdb. The chain couples TRBV27 to TRBJ2-3; no check of the table's D call, TRBD1, against the DNA was made. CDR1 is MNHEY and CDR2 is SMNVEV in the germline V gene (reference sequence). Ends included, the CDR3 has 15 residues. This CDR3 is CASSTSTGGVDTQYF.

This clone has only a few counts. The chain recombines TRBV19 with TRBJ1-2, with D unclear. The germline CDR1 and CDR2 sequences are LNHDA and SQIVND (reference sequence). Trimming cost V 10 bases and J 0 bases, with 9 bases left between them. The CDR3 contains 12 residues. The CDR3 sequence is CATSQANYGYTF. The CDR3 nucleotides read TGTGCCACATCACAAGCTAACTATGGCTACACCTTC.

The chain links TRBV3-1 (or the pseudogene TRBV3-2) to TRBJ2-3, with unresolved D. CDR3 length: 14 amino acids. V gave up 3 bases and J gave up 6 bases, with 13 bases separating them. CDR1 is LGHDT and CDR2 is YNNKEL in the germline V gene (reference sequence). CDR3 bases: TGTGCCAGCAGCCATGGAGCGCAGTCGGATACGCAGTATTTT. Its protein product is CASSHGAQSDTQYF.

The V call is TRBV19, the J call TRBJ1-4; 7 bases fit TRBD1. CDR3 size: 15 residues. Germline CDR1 reads LNHDA; CDR2 reads SQIVND (reference sequence). Trimming cost V 0 bases and J 8 bases; bases outside gene matches: 6. The CDR3 DNA sequence: TGTGCCAGTAGTATAGATAGAACAGGGGACGAAAAACTGTTTTTT. It specifies CASSIDRTGDEKLFF.

This chain uses TRBV4-1 with TRBJ2-5; perhaps TRBD1 as D (6 bases). Trimming took 0 bases from V and 5 from J, leaving 16 bases between them. The CDR3 is 16 residues long. CDR1 is MGHRA and CDR2 is YSYEKL in the germline V gene. CDR3 nucleotide sequence: TGCGCCAGCAGCCAAGAAGGGGGTAGGGTAGGTGAGACCCAGTACTTC. Its translation: CASSQEGGRVGETQYF.

The chain joins TRBV6-5 to TRBJ2-7, with TRBD2 identical over 7 bases. The CDR3 is made up of 14 amino acids. In germline, CDR1 is MNHEY, CDR2 SVGAGI. V dropped 7 bases and J dropped 1; count of bases not matched to a gene: 7. The CDR3 nucleotides read TGTGCCAGCAACCTTAGCGGGCTGTCCTACGAGCAGTACTTC. It specifies CASNLSGLSYEQYF.

This chain connects TRBV6-5 to TRBJ1-6, with unresolved D. Trimming took off 0 bases at V and 5 bases at J, with 11 bases between the two ends. Germline values: CDR1 MNHEY, CDR2 SVGAGI. This CDR3 contains 16 residues. CDR3 DNA sequence: TGTGCCAGCAGTTACTCGACTCTAACGAATAATTCACCCCTCCACTTT. This gives the protein CASSYSTLTNNSPLHF.

The gene calls are TRBV6-6 and TRBJ2-1; 15 positions agree with TRBD2. V shed 7 bases and J 7 bases; nucleotides not matched to a gene: 8. The CDR3 loop spans 16 amino acids. Germline CDR1 reads MNHNY; CDR2 reads SVGAGI (reference sequence). The CDR3 coding sequence is TGTGCCAGCACACGGCGGGGACTAGCGGGAGGAAATGAGCAGTTCTTC. Its protein is CASTRRGLAGGNEQFF.

This chain links TRBV10-3 with TRBJ2-7; TRBD2 aligns across 15 bases. CDR3 length: 15 amino acids. With 1 base clipped from V and 6 bases from J, the junction kept 1 base outside the gene matches. CDR1 and CDR2 from the germline V gene are ENHRY and SYGVKD. The CDR3 DNA follows: TGTGCCATCAGTGAGTGGGGACTAGCGGGGGGCGAGCAGTACTTC. Its protein is CAISEWGLAGGEQYF.

The rearrangement links TRBV12-2 to TRBJ2-2; TRBD2 reflects the table's D call only, with no check against the DNA. TRBV12-2 is described as a pseudogene. CDR3 size: 14 residues. CDR3 bases: TGTGCAAGTCGCCCCTCCCTTAGAACCGGGGAGCTGTTTTTT. It is translated as CASRPSLRTGELFF.

The chain employs TRBV5-8 and TRBJ1-3, with 10 bases aligning to TRBD1. Germline V lookup: CDR1 SGHTS, CDR2 YDEGEE. The CDR3 spans 16 residues. Losses at the gene ends were 0 bases for V and 5 bases for J; bases not matched to a gene: 5. CDR3 coding DNA: TGTGCCAGCAGCTTGGAAGAGGGACAGGGGAGAAACACCATATATTTT. Protein sequence: CASSLEEGQGRNTIYF.

The V gene is TRBV19, the J gene TRBJ1-1; D is unclear. CDR3 length equals 12 residues. CDR1 is LNHDA, CDR2 SQIVND, per germline (reference sequence). The V and J ends lost 6 bases and 7 bases respectively, with 12 bases between them. The chain's CDR3 is CASSRAGFEAFF. CDR3 sequence (DNA): TGTGCCAGTAGCCGTGCCGGGTTTGAAGCTTTCTTT. The variable domain in full, completed from reference TRBV19 and TRBJ1-1, reads DGGITQSPKYLFRKEGQNVTLSCEQNLNHDAMYWYRQDPGQGLRLIYYSQIVNDFQKGDIAEGYSVSREKKESFPLTVTSAQKNPTAFYLCASSRAGFEAFFGQGTRLTVV.

The J gene is TRBJ1-2, the V gene TRBV25-1, with D perhaps TRBD1 (5 bases). This CDR3 has 12 residues. Per the germline V gene, CDR1 is MGHDK and CDR2 is SYGVNS. Trimming removed 6 bases from V and 3 bases from J, with 8 bases in between. The CDR3 sequence is CASREGYYGYTF. In DNA form, the CDR3 reads TGTGCCAGCAGGGAGGGGTACTATGGCTACACCTTC.

The CDR3, as DNA: TGTGCCAGCAGAGAAACCGACAGTCGCAATAATTCACCCCTCCACTTT. Protein product: CASRETDSRNNSPLHF. V gene TRBV6-1 combines with J gene TRBJ1-6; D might be TRBD1 (5 bases). Germline lookup yields CDR1 MNHNS and CDR2 SASEGT. V gave up 6 bases and J gave up 5 bases, with 17 bases separating them. This CDR3 region has 16 residues.

The chain combines TRBV10-2 with TRBJ2-2; D is perhaps TRBD1 (5 bases). The V end lost 4 bases, the J end lost 7 bases, and 10 bases lay between the germline ends. Germline CDR1 and CDR2: WSHSY and SAAADI. The CDR3 runs to 13 residues. CDR3 in amino acids: CASSATVYGELFF. The DNA for the CDR3 is TGCGCCAGCAGTGCGACAGTCTACGGGGAGCTGTTTTTT.

V gene TRBV2 combines with J gene TRBJ2-3; TRBD2 aligns across 9 bases. Trimming at V came to 6 bases and at J to 0 bases, leaving 10 bases not matched to a gene. Germline loops: CDR1 SNHLY, CDR2 FYNNEI. This CDR3 has 17 amino acids. The CDR3 spells CASSEWSSGVSTDTQYF. CDR3 sequence (DNA): TGTGCCAGCAGCGAATGGTCTAGCGGGGTTAGCACAGATACGCAGTATTTT.